The 22 T cell receptor beta chains presented below share a single source sample, sequenced in a study of blood T cell repertoires in COVID-19. Libraries were prepared by immunoSEQ multiplex PCR; TCRdb keeps only in-frame clonotypes and omits some of them. Of around 150,000 clones listed, less than 90% were seen once; the top ten hold roughly 2.5%. The sequencing input was peripheral blood. These receptors were collected from a human donor with COVID-19, enrolled during active disease. The donor label of this sample is uncertain.

V is TRBV5-1 and J is TRBJ1-2; 8 positions match TRBD1. CDR1 is SGHRS and CDR2 is YFSETQ in the germline V gene. V lost 5 bases and J lost 7; bases outside the gene matches: 10. The CDR3 spans 14 residues. The CDR3 region has the DNA TGCGCCAGCAGAATAAACCCAGGGGGCTCTGGCTACACCTTC. It yields the protein CASRINPGGSGYTF.

The gene calls are TRBV30 and TRBJ1-1; the D is unclear. Trimming left V 3 bases short and J 10 bases short, with 15 bases between. This CDR3 is 12 amino acids long. CDR1 is GTSNPN, CDR2 SVGIG, per germline (reference sequence). The CDR3 nucleotides read TGTGCCTGGAGCGCCCCCTATGTTGCAGCTTTCTTT. Translation gives CAWSAPYVAAFF.

This chain uses TRBV27 with TRBJ1-5; 8 bases are shared with TRBD1. The germline gives CDR1 MNHEY, CDR2 SMNVEV (reference sequence). This CDR3 is built from 16 residues. V lost 3 bases to trimming and J lost 4 bases; unmatched junction nucleotides: 8. CDR3 in amino acids: CASSFPPQGANQPQHF. The CDR3 DNA sequence: TGTGCCAGCAGTTTCCCCCCGCAGGGGGCGAATCAGCCCCAGCATTTT.

The rearrangement uses TRBV6-5 and TRBJ1-1; 9 positions match TRBD1. CDR3 length: 14 amino acids. V was clipped by 7 bases and J by 7 bases; unmatched bases: 10. Germline CDR1 and CDR2: MNHEY and SVGAGI. The CDR3 DNA reads TGTGCCAGCACCGCCGGGACAGGGATCATTGAAGCTTTCTTT. Its protein is CASTAGTGIIEAFF.

The chain recombines TRBV5-1 with TRBJ1-1; 8 bases line up with TRBD1. Per germline, CDR1 SGHRS and CDR2 YFSETQ. Trimming cost V 5 bases and J 7 bases; bases outside gene matches: 4. This CDR3 region has 12 residues. The CDR3 protein is CASSRQGHEAFF. The CDR3 DNA follows: TGCGCCAGCAGTCGACAGGGGCATGAAGCTTTCTTT.

The rearrangement links TRBV4-1 to TRBJ1-1; D is possibly TRBD1 (6 bases). Germline-derived CDR1 and CDR2 are MGHRA and YSYEKL. This CDR3 has 16 residues. V was trimmed by 3 bases and J by 0 bases, leaving 14 bases between them. Here the CDR3 DNA reads TGCGCCAGCAGCCACCCCCGAGGACAGCTGAACACTGAAGCTTTCTTT. Translated: CASSHPRGQLNTEAFF.

The chain has TRBV11-3 and TRBJ2-1; TRBD2 matches 8 bases. V lost 5 bases to trimming and J lost 10 bases; unmatched junction nucleotides: 10. Germline V lookup: CDR1 SGHNT, CDR2 YENEEA. This CDR3 is built from 14 residues. The CDR3 nucleotides are TGTGCCAGCAGCCCCCGGGGGGGGGAACTCGAGCAGTTCTTC. It specifies CASSPRGGELEQFF.

V usage is TRBV7-9 and J usage is TRBJ1-2, with D possibly matching TRBD1 (6 bases). The CDR3 spans 13 residues. Trimming left V 7 bases short and J 7 bases short, with 16 bases between. CDR1 and CDR2 (germline): SEHNR, FQNEAQ (reference sequence). CDR3 sequence reads: CASTKGGEFGYTF. The CDR3 DNA reads as TGTGCCAGCACAAAAGGGGGGGAATTTGGCTACACCTTC.

This CDR3 is CASSTSSYNSPLHF. The CDR3 nucleotides read TGTGCCAGCAGCACTAGCTCCTATAATTCACCCCTCCACTTT. This rearrangement joins TRBV6-5 to TRBJ1-6; D remains unclear. This CDR3 has 14 residues. V gave up 6 bases and J gave up 0 bases, with 6 bases separating them. CDR1 is MNHEY, CDR2 SVGAGI, per germline.

The genes are TRBV6-5 and TRBJ1-1; D not resolved. The V end was cut by 7 bases, the J end by 0 bases, with 12 bases between. Germline V gives CDR1 MNHEY, CDR2 SVGAGI. The CDR3 is made up of 14 amino acids. The CDR3 region has the DNA TGTGCCAGCATCACGAGTGTGGTGAACACTGAAGCTTTCTTT. This gives the protein CASITSVVNTEAFF.

In its sample, this clone was seen a few times. The chain recombines TRBV7-8 with TRBJ1-5; TRBD1 is a possible D gene (5 bases). Trimming left V 5 bases short and J 2 bases short, with 10 bases between. Germline CDR1 is SGHVS and CDR2 is FQNEAQ. This CDR3 comprises 14 residues. CDR3 nucleotides: TGTGCCAGCAGCCCCAGGGTTGGCAATCAGCCCCAGCATTTT. This gives the protein CASSPRVGNQPQHF.

The chain couples TRBV11-3 to TRBJ2-3; D gene unclear. Germline V gene lookup returns CDR1 SGHNT and CDR2 YENEEA. V was clipped by 3 bases and J by 4 bases, with 8 bases between them. The CDR3 totals 13 residues. This CDR3 is CASSLSIADTQYF. CDR3 bases: TGTGCCAGCAGCTTGAGTATTGCAGATACGCAGTATTTT.

The V and J genes are TRBV2 and TRBJ1-2, with D unresolved. CDR1 and CDR2 from the germline V gene are SNHLY and FYNNEI. The CDR3 has 13 residues. Between the trimmed V and J ends, which lost 8 bases and 3 bases, there was a span of 13 bases. The CDR3 is CASEFTGDYGYTF. The CDR3 DNA reads TGTGCCAGCGAATTCACCGGGGACTATGGCTACACCTTC. The whole variable domain, filled in from reference TRBV2 and TRBJ1-2, reads EPEVTQTPSHQVTQMGQEVILRCVPISNHLYFYWYRQILGQKVEFLVSFYNNEISEKSEIFDDQFSVERPDGSNFTLKIRSTKLEDSAMYFCASEFTGDYGYTFGSGTRLTVV.

The chain uses TRBV2 and TRBJ2-1; D might be TRBD2 (6 bases). This CDR3 comprises 13 residues. Germline CDR1 is SNHLY and CDR2 is FYNNEI. V lost 10 bases and J 4 bases, leaving 14 bases between the germline ends. This CDR3 is CATTGSVYNEQFF. The DNA for the CDR3 is TGTGCCACAACCGGGAGCGTATACAATGAGCAGTTCTTC.

V and J are TRBV21-1 and TRBJ2-7; the listed D gene, TRBD2, was not tested against the DNA. TRBV21-1 is an annotated pseudogene. This CDR3 contains 21 residues. The CDR3 spells CASSKAERGLRVSCPKYEQYF. DNA of the CDR3: TGTGCCAGCAGCAAAGCTGAAAGGGGACTCAGGGTGTCTTGCCCCAAGTACGAGCAGTACTTC.

Comment on this clone: The sample carries other DNA sequences with the same CDR3. The chain couples TRBV7-6 to TRBJ2-7, with TRBD1 identical over 11 bases. J lost 3 bases, V lost 5 bases, and 3 bases had no gene match. Germline-derived CDR1 and CDR2 are SGHVS and FNYEAQ. This CDR3 region has 14 residues. The DNA of the CDR3 is TGTGCCAGCAGCCAGGGACAGGGGGGCTACGAGCAGTACTTC. Translated, it gives CASSQGQGGYEQYF.

This sequence joins TRBV6-1 and TRBJ2-1; 9 bases fit TRBD1. The CDR3 runs to 15 residues. With V trimmed by 2 bases and J by 7 bases, 6 bases remained unmatched. Germline V lookup: CDR1 MNHNS, CDR2 SASEGT. CDR3 in amino acids: CASSELWDRVNEQFF. The CDR3 DNA reads as TGTGCCAGCAGTGAACTTTGGGACAGGGTTAATGAGCAGTTCTTC.

V usage is TRBV11-3 and J usage is TRBJ2-1; perhaps TRBD1 as D (7 bases). This CDR3 spans 15 amino acids. V dropped 0 bases and J dropped 7 bases, with 13 bases sitting between them. Germline V gives CDR1 SGHNT, CDR2 YENEEA. CDR3 nucleotides: TGTGCCAGCAGCTTAGATCCCCAGGGGGGAAATGAGCAGTTCTTC. As protein: CASSLDPQGGNEQFF. The variable domain in full, with the rest retrieved from reference TRBV11-3 and TRBJ2-1, is EAGVVQSPRYKIIEKKQPVAFWCNPISGHNTLYWYLQNLGQGPELLIRYENEEAVDDSQLPKDRFSAERLKGVDSTLKIQPAELGDSAVYLCASSLDPQGGNEQFFGPGTRLTVL.

J is TRBJ2-3 and V is TRBV19; 9 bases fit TRBD1. This CDR3 spans 15 amino acids. After removal of 1 base from V and 4 bases from J, the junction contained 3 bases not matched to a gene. The V gene's germline CDR1 is LNHDA and CDR2 SQIVND (reference sequence). The CDR3 sequence: CASSIGGQGADTQYF. DNA for the CDR3: TGTGCCAGTAGTATAGGGGGACAGGGAGCAGATACGCAGTATTTT.

The chain recombines TRBV5-1 with TRBJ1-6; 8 bases are a match to TRBD1. V trimming: 0 bases; J trimming: 9 bases; junction bases outside the gene matches: 2. Germline V gene sequence: CDR1 SGHRS, CDR2 YFSETQ. The CDR3 consists of 14 residues. This chain's CDR3 is CASSLGDRSSPLHF. The CDR3 bases are TGCGCCAGCAGCTTGGGGGACAGGAGTTCACCCCTCCACTTT.

The chain couples TRBV4-1 to TRBJ1-6; 7 positions match TRBD1. The V segment lost 2 bases and the J segment 7 bases; nucleotides outside the gene matches: 11. Germline loops: CDR1 MGHRA, CDR2 YSYEKL. The CDR3 length is 17 residues. CDR3 in amino acids: CASSQPLPGQSNSPLHF. The CDR3 DNA follows: TGCGCCAGCAGCCAACCCCTCCCGGGACAGTCAAATTCACCCCTCCACTTT.

The chain couples TRBV5-6 to TRBJ1-4; D gene unclear. Germline CDR1 reads SGHDT; CDR2 reads YYEEEE. V was shortened by 0 bases and J by 6 bases, with 12 bases between the two germline ends. This CDR3 comprises 15 residues. The CDR3 bases are TGTGCCAGCAGCTTGGGATCGGGAACCGATGAAAAACTGTTTTTT. This encodes CASSLGSGTDEKLFF. Filled out from reference TRBV5-6 and TRBJ1-4, the complete variable domain reads DAGVTQSPTHLIKTRGQQVTLRCSPKSGHDTVSWYQQALGQGPQFIFQYYEEEERQRGNFPDRFSGHQFPNYSSELNVNALLLGDSALYLCASSLGSGTDEKLFFGSGTQLSVL.